A single TCR beta chain is shown here with its context. The antigen is undetermined. Assay: immunoSEQ multiplex PCR; the TCRdb copy retains only in-frame clones and omits some. The sample lists over 150,000 clones; about 86% were seen once. These data come from a study of cytomegalovirus exposure and HLA in healthy donors. This CDR3 region has 14 residues. Trimming took 0 bases from V and 9 from J, leaving 12 bases between them. Germline CDR1 reads MNHEY; CDR2 reads SVGAGI. Whole-study results and caveats: The tendency of first-cohort TCR clusters to co-occur in the roughly 110 validation repertoires was the finding of a later analysis. Diagnosis of cytomegalovirus status made by the classifier reportedly showed high specificity and sensitivity. Overall, around 160 TCR beta chains were annotated as cytomegalovirus-associated.

Sequencing used PBMCs. The chain has TRBV6-5 and TRBJ2-1, with TRBD2 as a possible D gene (5 bases). This clonotype originated in a man aged 18 to 29 in good health and CMV-seropositive. CDR3 coding DNA: TGTGCCAGCAGTTACTCATGGCTAGCCGGTGAGCAGTTCTTC. Translating gives CASSYSWLAGEQFF.